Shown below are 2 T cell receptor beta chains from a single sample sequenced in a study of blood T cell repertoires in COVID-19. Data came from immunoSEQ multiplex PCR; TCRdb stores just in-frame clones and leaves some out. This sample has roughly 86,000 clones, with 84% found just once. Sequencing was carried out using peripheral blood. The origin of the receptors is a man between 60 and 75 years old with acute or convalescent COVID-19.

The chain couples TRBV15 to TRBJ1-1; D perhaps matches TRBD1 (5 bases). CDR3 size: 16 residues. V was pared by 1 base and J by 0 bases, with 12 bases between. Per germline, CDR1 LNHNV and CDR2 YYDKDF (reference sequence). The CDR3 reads CATSRGGEGLNTEAFF. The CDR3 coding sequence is TGTGCCACCAGCAGAGGGGGGGAGGGTCTGAACACTGAAGCTTTCTTT.

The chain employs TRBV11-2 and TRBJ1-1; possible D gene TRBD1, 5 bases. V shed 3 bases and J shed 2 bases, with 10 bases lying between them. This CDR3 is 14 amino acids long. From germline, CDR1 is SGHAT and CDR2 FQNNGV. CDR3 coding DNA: TGTGCCAGCAGCTTGGGGGGACCTAACACTGAAGCTTTCTTT. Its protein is CASSLGGPNTEAFF.